The 24 T cell receptor beta chains below all came from one sample that was sequenced in a study of T cells in Graves' hyperthyroidism and ophthalmopathy. Using RNA transcripts as the source, TCR beta CDR3 regions were amplified. The HTBI primer set served for first-round RT-PCR of the TCR CDR3. Via MiXCR, TCRdb re-called the multiplex PCR reads, giving one row per CDR3 protein. Among approximately 610,000 distinct CDR3 sequences, over 15% were seen once, and the ten largest hold 15% to 20%. The source material was blood. These TCRs come from a woman between 18 and 29 years old with Graves' hyperthyroidism.

This clonotype was detected only a few times. The chain has TRBV30 and TRBJ1-3, with no clear D. The V gene lost 0 bases and the J gene lost 0 bases, with 9 bases spanning the gap. Germline-derived CDR1 and CDR2 are GTSNPN and SVGIG (reference sequence). The CDR3 sequence is 15 residues long. The CDR3 loop is CAWSVMGYSGNTIYF. CDR3 nucleotides: TGTGCCTGGAGTGTAATGGGGTACTCTGGAAACACCATATATTTT.

This clonotype was seen more than once but under ten times. This chain links TRBV14 with TRBJ2-1, with D hard to call. The ends were cut back, 3 bases at V and 0 bases at J, with 15 bases in the middle. Germline CDR1 and CDR2: SGHDN and FVKESK. The CDR3 runs to 17 residues. The CDR3 here is CASSQKRTGGSYNEQFF. CDR3 DNA: TGTGCCAGCAGCCAGAAGAGGACGGGTGGCTCCTACAATGAGCAGTTCTTC.

This chain joins TRBV30 and TRBJ2-7; D gene unclear. This CDR3 contains 14 residues. Trimming shortened V by 0 bases and J by 3 bases, and 12 bases separated the two germline ends. Germline loops: CDR1 GTSNPN, CDR2 SVGIG (reference sequence). Here the CDR3 reads CAWSVVDYNYEQYF. CDR3 DNA: TGTGCCTGGAGTGTTGTGGATTACAACTACGAGCAGTACTTC.

Of note for this clonotype: This may arise from a read error, as a much more abundant clone is one base away. V is TRBV11-2 and J is TRBJ1-3, with 8 bases lining up with TRBD1. J was trimmed by 7 bases and V by 3 bases; bases with no gene match: 2. This CDR3 has 13 residues. CDR1 is SGHAT, CDR2 FQNNGV, per germline. CDR3 amino acids: CASSFQGANTIYF. The CDR3, as DNA: TGTGCCAGCAGCTTTCAGGGGGCTAACACCATATATTTT.

This clonotype has only a few counts. The chain has TRBV20-1 and TRBJ2-2; D is possibly TRBD1 (6 bases). Germline assignment: CDR1 DFQATT and CDR2 SNEGSKA (reference sequence). Trimming left V 1 base short and J 1 base short, with 10 bases between. CDR3 length: 15 amino acids. This CDR3 reads CSARASGQNTGELFF. As DNA, the CDR3 is TGCAGTGCTAGAGCGTCGGGACAGAACACCGGGGAGCTGTTTTTT.

This clonotype was observed at least ten times. The V and J genes are TRBV30 and TRBJ2-1, with unresolved D. From germline, CDR1 is GTSNPN and CDR2 SVGIG (reference sequence). The CDR3 contains 13 residues. Trimming removed 7 bases from V and 5 bases from J, with 15 bases in between. The DNA for the CDR3 is TGTGCCTCAGCCAAGGACGGAAACAATGAGCAGTTCTTC. Translation gives CASAKDGNNEQFF.

For the CDR3, the DNA is TGTGCCAGCAGCCAAATAACCGGGACTAGCGTCAGTGAGCAGTTCTTC. Protein product: CASSQITGTSVSEQFF. The rearrangement joins TRBV3-1 to TRBJ2-1, with 10 bases lining up with TRBD2. The CDR3 is 16 residues long. Germline CDR1 is LGHDT and CDR2 is YNNKEL (reference sequence). The V segment lost 2 bases and the J segment 9 bases; nucleotides outside the gene matches: 10.

This clonotype was seen a few times. The genes are TRBV6-2 or TRBV6-3 and TRBJ1-5; maybe TRBD1 (5 bases). Germline loops: CDR1 MNHEY, CDR2 SVGEGT. This CDR3 has 15 residues. The V and J ends lost 6 bases and 4 bases respectively, with 16 bases between them. This CDR3 is CASSLRDRPNQPQHF. The CDR3 DNA sequence: TGTGCCAGCAGCCTCCGCGACAGACCAAATCAGCCCCAGCATTTT.

This clonotype was seen more than once but under ten times. One junction end does not reproduce the germline sequence, and a read error may be involved. CDR3 residues: CASSSTGSPNEKLSF. CDR3 in DNA: TGTGCCAGCAGCTCGACAGGGAGCCCTAATGAAAAACTGTCTTTT. The V and J genes are TRBV7-9 and TRBJ1-4; 7 bases align to TRBD1. Germline CDR1 reads SEHNR; CDR2 reads FQNEAQ (reference sequence). This CDR3 spans 15 amino acids.

This clonotype appeared many times. The chain carries TRBV2 and TRBJ2-7, with a tentative D call TRBD1 (5 bases). Germline V gene lookup returns CDR1 SNHLY and CDR2 FYNNEI. Deletions cut 8 bases from V and 6 bases from J, with 20 bases between. The CDR3 sequence is 14 residues long. The DNA for the CDR3 is TGTGCCAGCTACTACCCGGGCCAGGGCGGCGAGCAGTACTTC. Translating it yields CASYYPGQGGEQYF.

The CDR3 sequence: CASSPKASARGNEQFF. Here the CDR3 DNA reads TGTGCCAGCAGCCCCAAAGCTAGCGCGAGGGGCAATGAGCAGTTCTTC. The gene calls are TRBV14 and TRBJ2-1, with D possibly matching TRBD2 (6 bases). There are 16 residues in the CDR3. CDR1 SGHDN and CDR2 FVKESK come from the germline V gene. V lost 4 bases and J 6 bases, leaving 19 bases between the germline ends.

Only a few counts were recorded for this clonotype. This chain uses TRBV12-3 or TRBV12-4 with TRBJ1-2; no firm D call. The CDR3 contains 13 residues. V was cut by 2 bases and J by 8 bases, with 12 bases left in between. The CDR3 here is CASSLKISRGYTF. The CDR3 DNA follows: TGTGCCAGCAGTTTAAAAATAAGTAGGGGCTACACCTTC.

This clonotype was found many times. The CDR3 here is CASSLIAGGTGGAVTEAFF. The CDR3, as DNA: TGTGCCAGCAGTTTAATTGCCGGCGGGACAGGGGGCGCAGTCACTGAAGCTTTCTTT. V and J are TRBV27 and TRBJ1-1, with TRBD1 identical over 12 bases. The J segment lost 4 bases and the V segment lost 2 bases, leaving 14 bases of the junction unmatched. Per germline, CDR1 MNHEY and CDR2 SMNVEV (reference sequence). The CDR3 is 19 amino acids.

V gene TRBV7-9 combines with J gene TRBJ2-3, with D hard to call. Germline CDR1 reads SEHNR; CDR2 reads FQNEAQ (reference sequence). Trimming stripped 3 bases from V and 1 base from J, with 11 bases between. The CDR3 spans 15 residues. This CDR3 is CASSFLAAGTDTQYF. Here the CDR3 DNA reads TGTGCCAGCAGCTTTCTTGCCGCTGGCACAGATACGCAGTATTTT. Combining the CDR3 with reference TRBV7-9 and TRBJ2-3 gives the whole variable domain DTGVSQNPRHKITKRGQNVTFRCDPISEHNRLYWYRQTLGQGPEFLTYFQNEAQLEKSRLLSDRFSAERPKGSFSTLEIQRTEQGDSAMYLCASSFLAAGTDTQYFGPGTRLTVL.

In this sample, this clonotype turned up many times. V gene TRBV5-1 combines with J gene TRBJ2-3; 7 bases fit TRBD1. Losses at the gene ends were 5 bases for V and 5 bases for J; bases not matched to a gene: 11. CDR1 and CDR2 (germline): SGHRS, YFSETQ. The CDR3 runs to 15 residues. The CDR3 DNA sequence: TGCGCCAGCAGTCCCCGGGGACAGTTACGAGATACGCAGTATTTT. The encoded protein is CASSPRGQLRDTQYF.

This clonotype has a count of ten or more. The V call is TRBV28, the J call TRBJ2-3; 9 bases line up with TRBD2. The junction had 11 bases not matched to a gene; V was cut back by 9 bases and J by 1 base. Germline CDR1 and CDR2: MDHEN and SYDVKM. This CDR3 spans 16 amino acids. Written as DNA, the CDR3 is TGTGCCAGTAGCGGGAGTCTACGGTCCGGCACAGATACGCAGTATTTT. Its translation is CASSGSLRSGTDTQYF.

The sample holds a few counts of this clonotype. This chain connects TRBV5-1 to TRBJ1-1, with no clear D. Deletions cut 4 bases from V and 0 bases from J, with 13 bases between. Germline V gene sequence: CDR1 SGHRS, CDR2 YFSETQ. CDR3 length: 15 amino acids. For the CDR3, the DNA is TGCGCCAGCAGCGTAAACAGATTTATGAACACTGAAGCTTTCTTT. Its protein product is CASSVNRFMNTEAFF.

The table lists this clonotype with a few counts. The gene calls are TRBV13 and TRBJ1-6, with D hard to call. The CDR3 is made up of 17 amino acids. Deletions cut 5 bases from V and 0 bases from J, with 14 bases between. CDR1 PRHDT and CDR2 FYEKMQ come from the germline V gene (reference sequence). As DNA, the CDR3 is TGTGCCAGCAGCCGAGGACGGGGAAGCTCCTATAATTCACCCCTCCACTTT. This translates into CASSRGRGSSYNSPLHF.

This clonotype was seen at least ten times. The chain joins TRBV7-6 to TRBJ2-1; 7 bases agree with TRBD2. V trimming: 0 bases; J trimming: 10 bases; junction bases outside the gene matches: 15. This CDR3 spans 17 amino acids. CDR1 is SGHVS, CDR2 FNYEAQ, per germline. The CDR3 DNA follows: TGTGCCAGCAGCTTAGCGCTAGGGTCGGGGGGTGGGCGCGAGCAGTTCTTC. It translates to CASSLALGSGGGREQFF.

This clonotype showed up many times. V usage is TRBV7-8 and J usage is TRBJ2-7; D is perhaps TRBD1 or TRBD2 (7 bases each). The length of the CDR3 is 14 residues. Germline V CDR1 and CDR2: SGHVS, FQNEAQ. The V end lost 6 bases, the J end lost 2 bases, and 14 bases lay between the germline ends. The CDR3: CASRPTGRAYEQYF. The CDR3 region has the DNA TGTGCCAGCAGACCGACAGGGAGGGCCTACGAGCAGTACTTC.

The table lists this clonotype with many counts. The chain employs TRBV18 and TRBJ2-3; 8 bases are shared with TRBD2. This CDR3 comprises 13 residues. Germline V CDR1 and CDR2: KGHSH, LQKENI. V was pared by 7 bases and J by 6 bases, with 6 bases of the junction left unmatched. CDR3 protein: CASLRREDDTQYF. The CDR3 nucleotides read TGTGCCAGCTTAAGGCGGGAGGATGATACGCAGTATTTT.

This chain links TRBV28 with TRBJ2-3; no reliable D call. The CDR3 runs to 14 residues. CDR1 MDHEN and CDR2 SYDVKM come from the germline V gene. Trimming stripped 6 bases from V and 6 bases from J, with 16 bases between. CDR3 sequence: CASSSPGPSDTQYF. DNA for the CDR3: TGTGCCAGCAGCTCGCCGGGTCCCTCGGATACGCAGTATTTT.

This clonotype was detected many times. The chain carries TRBV6-2 or TRBV6-3 and TRBJ2-1; possibly TRBD2 for D (6 bases). This CDR3 is 13 amino acids long. Trimming left V 5 bases short and J 6 bases short, with 11 bases between. Germline assignment: CDR1 MNHEY and CDR2 SVGEGT. The CDR3 is CASSGSSANEQFF. The CDR3 coding sequence is TGTGCCAGCAGTGGATCTAGCGCCAATGAGCAGTTCTTC.

This clonotype was seen at least ten times. The chain has TRBV10-2 and TRBJ2-1, with TRBD2 matching over 11 bases. The ends lost 6 bases at V and 5 bases at J; junction bases unmatched: 3. Germline CDR1 is WSHSY and CDR2 is SAAADI. The CDR3 runs to 14 residues. In nucleotides, the CDR3 is TGCGCCAGCAGAGTAGCGGGAGGGCACAATGAGCAGTTCTTC. Protein sequence: CASRVAGGHNEQFF.